These T cell receptor beta chains were read from a single sample in a study of CD8+ T cells in alopecia areata. The repertoire was sequenced with immunoSEQ multiplex PCR; TCRdb's copy has only in-frame clones and lacks some. Of fewer than 80,000 clones in the sample, roughly 60% were seen once. Specimen: CD8+ T cells sorted from blood, collected at week 0. Source of these receptors: a human donor with alopecia areata. Each CDR3 is given with its conserved first and last residue. The D gene is left open where the match is weak. Rows may omit the clone size; those that give it use once, few, many or a size class.

V gene: TRBV7-9; D gene: NA; clone size: many; J gene: TRBJ1-1; CDR3 DNA: TGTGCCAGCAGCCCGGTTGGGGGGAAGGCTGAAGCTTTCTTT; CDR3 protein: CASSPVGGKAEAFF
V gene: TRBV28; D gene: NA; clone size: NA; J gene: TRBJ1-4; CDR3 DNA: TGTGCCAGCAGCAACAAGGCAACTAATGAAAAACTGTTTTTT; CDR3 protein: CASSNKATNEKLFF
V gene: TRBV11-2; D gene: NA; clone size: few; J gene: TRBJ2-5; CDR3 DNA: TGTGCCAGCAGCTTAGACAGCATCAGCCAGGGGGAGACCCAGTACTTC; CDR3 protein: CASSLDSISQGETQYF
V gene: TRBV30; D gene: NA; clone size: NA; J gene: TRBJ1-5; CDR3 DNA: TGTGCCTGGACGGGTACGGGAGGGAGCAATCAGCCCCAGCATTTT; CDR3 protein: CAWTGTGGSNQPQHF
V gene: TRBV7-9; D gene: NA; clone size: NA; J gene: TRBJ2-7; CDR3 DNA: TGTGCCAGCAGCCTACAGGGACCCGGGGTCTACGAGCAGTACTTC; CDR3 protein: CASSLQGPGVYEQYF
V gene: TRBV7-2; D gene: NA; clone size: few; J gene: TRBJ2-7; CDR3 DNA: TGTGCCAGCAGCTTAGGCGGCAGTACCTACGAGCAGTACTTC; CDR3 protein: CASSLGGSTYEQYF
V gene: TRBV7-9; D gene: TRBD1; clone size: NA; J gene: TRBJ1-1; CDR3 DNA: TGTGCCAGCAGACAGAGACAGGGCTCGATGAACACTGAAGCTTTCTTT; CDR3 protein: CASRQRQGSMNTEAFF
V gene: TRBV29-1; D gene: NA; clone size: NA; J gene: TRBJ1-2; CDR3 DNA: TGCAGCGTTGTGTTCGGTGAGAGCTATGGCTACACCTTC; CDR3 protein: CSVVFGESYGYTF
V gene: TRBV2; D gene: NA; clone size: NA; J gene: TRBJ2-7; CDR3 DNA: TGTGCCAGCACCTCCCCCGCCCGCTACGAGCAGTACTTC; CDR3 protein: CASTSPARYEQYF
V gene: TRBV23-1; D gene: NA; clone size: NA; J gene: TRBJ1-2; CDR3 DNA: TGCGCCAGCAGTCAATCAGGGTTATACGGCTACACCTTC; CDR3 protein: CASSQSGLYGYTF
V gene: TRBV9; D gene: NA; clone size: NA; J gene: TRBJ2-7; CDR3 DNA: TGTGCCAGCAGCGTAGATGAGGTTCGCGAGCAGTACTTC; CDR3 protein: CASSVDEVREQYF
V gene: TRBV30; D gene: NA; clone size: few; J gene: TRBJ2-6; CDR3 DNA: TGTGCCTGGAGTGTTGGGGCTGGGGCCAACGTCCTGACTTTC; CDR3 protein: CAWSVGAGANVLTF
V gene: TRBV15; D gene: TRBD2; clone size: NA; J gene: TRBJ2-1; CDR3 DNA: TGTGCCACCAGTACACTAGCGGACGAACTGACTTACAATGAGCAGTTCTTC; CDR3 protein: CATSTLADELTYNEQFF
V gene: TRBV5-1; D gene: NA; clone size: NA; J gene: TRBJ2-7; CDR3 DNA: TGCGCCAGCAGTCCCAGGGAAGGCGAGCAGTACTTC; CDR3 protein: CASSPREGEQYF
V gene: TRBV6-4; D gene: TRBD2; clone size: once; J gene: TRBJ2-4; CDR3 DNA: TGTGCCAGCAGTGAGGACTCGGGGGGAGCCAAAAACATTCAGTACTTC; CDR3 protein: CASSEDSGGAKNIQYF
V gene: TRBV30; D gene: NA; clone size: NA; J gene: TRBJ2-7; CDR3 DNA: TGTGCCTGGAGTGTTGACAGTACCTACGAGCAGTACTTC; CDR3 protein: CAWSVDSTYEQYF
V gene: TRBV27; D gene: NA; clone size: NA; J gene: TRBJ2-7; CDR3 DNA: TGTGCCAGCAGTTTAGACTCGGCCTACGAGCAGTACTTC; CDR3 protein: CASSLDSAYEQYF
V gene: TRBV29-1; D gene: TRBD2; clone size: few; J gene: TRBJ2-3; CDR3 DNA: TGCAGCGTTGAAACGCCCGGGACTAGCGGGAGCTGGGGCACAGATACGCAGTATTTT; CDR3 protein: CSVETPGTSGSWGTDTQYF
V gene: TRBV9; D gene: TRBD2; clone size: NA; J gene: TRBJ2-7; CDR3 DNA: TGTGCCAGCAGCGTAGCCGGCGGGGGGGTGTACGAGCAGTACTTC; CDR3 protein: CASSVAGGGVYEQYF
V gene: TRBV29-1; D gene: NA; clone size: NA; J gene: TRBJ2-2; CDR3 DNA: TGCAGCGTTGAGTACACGAACACCGGGGAGCTGTTTTTT; CDR3 protein: CSVEYTNTGELFF
V gene: TRBV2; D gene: TRBD2; clone size: once; J gene: TRBJ2-2; CDR3 DNA: TGTGCCACCAGGGTAGCTCTCCTTCCGTATACTAGCGGGAGATCCGGGGAGCTGTTTTTT; CDR3 protein: CATRVALLPYTSGRSGELFF
V gene: TRBV27; D gene: TRBD1; clone size: once; J gene: TRBJ2-1; CDR3 DNA: TGTGCCAGCAGTTTGCGGGACAGGGGGAATGAGCAGTTCTTC; CDR3 protein: CASSLRDRGNEQFF
V gene: TRBV5-1; D gene: TRBD2; clone size: NA; J gene: TRBJ2-7; CDR3 DNA: TGCGCCAGCAGCTTATCAGGACTAGCGGAGCCCGTGAGAAGATACGAGCAGTACTTC; CDR3 protein: CASSLSGLAEPVRRYEQYF
V gene: TRBV4-2; D gene: TRBD2; clone size: NA; J gene: TRBJ2-2; CDR3 DNA: TGTGCCAGCAGCCAAGGTCGGGGGGATTTCGGGGAGCTGTTTTTT; CDR3 protein: CASSQGRGDFGELFF
V gene: TRBV29-1; D gene: NA; clone size: NA; J gene: TRBJ1-1; CDR3 DNA: TGCAGCGCCGAGGGGGACCCTGAAGCTTTCTTT; CDR3 protein: CSAEGDPEAFF
V gene: TRBV29-1; D gene: TRBD1; clone size: few; J gene: TRBJ2-1; CDR3 DNA: TGCAGCGCAGTGGGACAGGGATACCACTACAATGAGCAGTTCTTC; CDR3 protein: CSAVGQGYHYNEQFF
V gene: TRBV6-6; D gene: NA; clone size: few; J gene: TRBJ1-1; CDR3 DNA: TGTGCCAGCAGTTACTCTGGGGGTGAAGCTTTCTTT; CDR3 protein: CASSYSGGEAFF
V gene: TRBV4-1; D gene: NA; clone size: NA; J gene: TRBJ1-5; CDR3 DNA: TGCGCCAGCAGCCCACTACAGGGCCAGCCCCAGCATTTT; CDR3 protein: CASSPLQGQPQHF
V gene: TRBV4-1; D gene: NA; clone size: once; J gene: TRBJ1-1; CDR3 DNA: TGCGCCAGCAGCGCCGGACAGATCGTTACTGAAGCTTTCTTT; CDR3 protein: CASSAGQIVTEAFF
V gene: TRBV4-3; D gene: TRBD1; clone size: few; J gene: TRBJ2-7; CDR3 DNA: TGCGCCAGCAGCCCGACGGACAGGGCAGGGGGCTACGAGCAGTACTTC; CDR3 protein: CASSPTDRAGGYEQYF
V gene: TRBV6-5; D gene: NA; clone size: NA; J gene: TRBJ2-1; CDR3 DNA: TGTGCCAGCAGTTACGGGAGCCCCGCAGAGCAGTTCTTC; CDR3 protein: CASSYGSPAEQFF
V gene: TRBV4-3; D gene: TRBD2; clone size: few; J gene: TRBJ2-1; CDR3 DNA: TGCGCCAGCAGCCAAGTGCGCACTAGCGGGAGGAATGAGCAGTTCTTC; CDR3 protein: CASSQVRTSGRNEQFF
V gene: TRBV19; D gene: NA; clone size: few; J gene: TRBJ2-1; CDR3 DNA: TGTGCCAGTAGTATGTACGCGGGCTCCAACAATGAGCAGTTCTTC; CDR3 protein: CASSMYAGSNNEQFF
V gene: TRBV7-2; D gene: NA; clone size: NA; J gene: TRBJ2-7; CDR3 DNA: TGTGCCAGCTCAGACCCGGCAACCTACGAGCAGTACTTC; CDR3 protein: CASSDPATYEQYF
V gene: TRBV27; D gene: NA; clone size: NA; J gene: TRBJ2-2; CDR3 DNA: TGTGCCAGCAGCATCACCGGGGAGCTGTTTTTT; CDR3 protein: CASSITGELFF
V gene: TRBV5-1; D gene: NA; clone size: NA; J gene: TRBJ2-1; CDR3 DNA: TGCGCCAGCAGCCCGACCGGGGGCTCCTACAATGAGCAGTTCTTC; CDR3 protein: CASSPTGGSYNEQFF
V gene: TRBV6-6; D gene: NA; clone size: few; J gene: TRBJ2-1; CDR3 DNA: TGTGCCAGCACCCGCTCAACCTACAATGAGCAGTTCTTC; CDR3 protein: CASTRSTYNEQFF
V gene: TRBV4-3; D gene: NA; clone size: NA; J gene: TRBJ2-3; CDR3 DNA: TGCGCCAGCAGCCCCGTTTTTATGTGGGGAAGCACAGATACGCAGTATTTT; CDR3 protein: CASSPVFMWGSTDTQYF
V gene: TRBV29-1; D gene: NA; clone size: few; J gene: TRBJ2-7; CDR3 DNA: TGCAGCGTTGGAGGGGACTACGAGCAGTACTTC; CDR3 protein: CSVGGDYEQYF
V gene: TRBV4-3; D gene: NA; clone size: once; J gene: TRBJ2-7; CDR3 DNA: TGCGCCAGCAGCCAAGACATTAGCACAGGTTCGCGGGAGCAGTACTTC; CDR3 protein: CASSQDISTGSREQYF
V gene: TRBV9; D gene: TRBD1; clone size: NA; J gene: TRBJ2-5; CDR3 DNA: TGTGCCAGCAGCGAGGGGACAGAGGAGACCCAGTACTTC; CDR3 protein: CASSEGTEETQYF
V gene: TRBV15; D gene: NA; clone size: NA; J gene: TRBJ1-5; CDR3 DNA: TGTGCCACCAGCAAGGGGACGGATAGCAATCAGCCCCAGCATTTT; CDR3 protein: CATSKGTDSNQPQHF
V gene: TRBV6-5; D gene: NA; clone size: NA; J gene: TRBJ1-5; CDR3 DNA: TGTGCCAGCAGTCCCGCGGCCAGGCCAGTGGAGCCCCAGCATTTT; CDR3 protein: CASSPAARPVEPQHF
V gene: TRBV5-1; D gene: NA; clone size: NA; J gene: TRBJ1-2; CDR3 DNA: TGCGCCAGCAGCTGGTCAGGGGAGGACAACTATGGCTACACCTTC; CDR3 protein: CASSWSGEDNYGYTF
V gene: TRBV7-8; D gene: NA; clone size: many; J gene: TRBJ2-2; CDR3 DNA: TGTGCCAGCAGCTTAACACCTTCGGGTGTCCTGAAAGAGCTGTTTTTT; CDR3 protein: CASSLTPSGVLKELFF
V gene: TRBV9; D gene: TRBD2; clone size: NA; J gene: TRBJ2-3; CDR3 DNA: TGTGCCAGCAGCGAAGCGGGAATGGCAGATACGCAGTATTTT; CDR3 protein: CASSEAGMADTQYF
V gene: TRBV5-5; D gene: NA; clone size: NA; J gene: TRBJ2-7; CDR3 DNA: TGTGCCAGCAGCCGCAACTCCCTACAAGACGAGCAGTACTTC; CDR3 protein: CASSRNSLQDEQYF
V gene: TRBV28; D gene: NA; clone size: few; J gene: TRBJ2-1; CDR3 DNA: TGTGCCAGCCGGGGAGATTCGGTCTACAATGAGCAGTTCTTC; CDR3 protein: CASRGDSVYNEQFF
V gene: TRBV29-1; D gene: TRBD1; clone size: few; J gene: TRBJ2-7; CDR3 DNA: TGCAGCACGGGACAGGGGACTGGATCCTACGAGCAGTACTTC; CDR3 protein: CSTGQGTGSYEQYF
V gene: TRBV11-2; D gene: NA; clone size: NA; J gene: TRBJ1-5; CDR3 DNA: TGTGCCAGCAGCTTAGGGGACAATGACCAGCCCCAGCATTTT; CDR3 protein: CASSLGDNDQPQHF
V gene: TRBV15; D gene: TRBD2; clone size: NA; J gene: TRBJ2-1; CDR3 DNA: TGTGCCACCAGCAATAGCGGGGGTGACAATGAGCAGTTCTTC; CDR3 protein: CATSNSGGDNEQFF
V gene: TRBV4-2; D gene: NA; clone size: NA; J gene: TRBJ1-1; CDR3 DNA: TGTGCCAGCAGCCAAGAAAGGAACACTGAAGCTTTCTTT; CDR3 protein: CASSQERNTEAFF
V gene: TRBV10-3; D gene: TRBD1; clone size: few; J gene: TRBJ2-2; CDR3 DNA: TGTGCCATCAGTGCGTGGCCAGGGGGATTGAACACCGGGGAGCTGTTTTTT; CDR3 protein: CAISAWPGGLNTGELFF
V gene: TRBV15; D gene: NA; clone size: once; J gene: TRBJ1-1; CDR3 DNA: TGTGCCACCAGCAGAGATCTGATTGGCTTTGAGACTGAAGCTTTCTTT; CDR3 protein: CATSRDLIGFETEAFF
V gene: TRBV28; D gene: TRBD2; clone size: NA; J gene: TRBJ2-7; CDR3 DNA: TGTGCCAGCAGTCCCACCGGGACTAGCGACTACGAGCAGTACTTC; CDR3 protein: CASSPTGTSDYEQYF
V gene: TRBV4-3; D gene: TRBD1; clone size: NA; J gene: TRBJ1-6; CDR3 DNA: TGCGCCAGCAGCCAGGAAACAGGGGGCGCGTCACCCCTCCACTTT; CDR3 protein: CASSQETGGASPLHF
V gene: TRBV4-1; D gene: NA; clone size: NA; J gene: TRBJ2-5; CDR3 DNA: TGCGCCAGCAGCCAAGCCCCGGGCCAGAAGACCCAGTACTTC; CDR3 protein: CASSQAPGQKTQYF